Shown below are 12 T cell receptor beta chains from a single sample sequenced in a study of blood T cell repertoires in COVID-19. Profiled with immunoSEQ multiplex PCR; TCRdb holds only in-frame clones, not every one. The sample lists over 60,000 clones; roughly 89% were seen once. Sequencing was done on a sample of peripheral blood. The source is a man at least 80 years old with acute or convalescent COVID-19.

CDR3 protein: CASSNNYEQYF. DNA of the CDR3: TGTGCCAGCAGCAACAACTACGAGCAGTACTTC. The chain combines TRBV21-1 with TRBJ2-7; the D segment call TRBD1 is taken from the table without a DNA check. TRBV21-1 counts as a pseudogene. This CDR3 is built from 11 residues.

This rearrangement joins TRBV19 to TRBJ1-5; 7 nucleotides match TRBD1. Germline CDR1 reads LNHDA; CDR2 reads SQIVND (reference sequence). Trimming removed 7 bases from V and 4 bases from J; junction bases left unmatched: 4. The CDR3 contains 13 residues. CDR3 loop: CASTADRNQPQHF. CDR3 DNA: TGTGCCAGTACCGCGGACAGGAATCAGCCCCAGCATTTT.

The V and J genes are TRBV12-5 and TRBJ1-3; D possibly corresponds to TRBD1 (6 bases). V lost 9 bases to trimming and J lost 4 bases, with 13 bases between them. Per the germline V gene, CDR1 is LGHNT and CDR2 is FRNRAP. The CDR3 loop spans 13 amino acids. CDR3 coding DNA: TGTGCTAGCACTACAGGGCCCGGAAACACCATATATTTT. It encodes CASTTGPGNTIYF.

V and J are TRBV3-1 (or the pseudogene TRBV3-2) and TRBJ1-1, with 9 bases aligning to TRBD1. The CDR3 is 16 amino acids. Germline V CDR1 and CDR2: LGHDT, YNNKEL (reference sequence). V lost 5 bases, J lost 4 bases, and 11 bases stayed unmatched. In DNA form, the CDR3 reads TGTGCCAGCAGCAAGGGACAGGGAATTGATGGCACTGAAGCTTTCTTT. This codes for CASSKGQGIDGTEAFF.

CDR3 bases: TGTGCCAGTAGTCTACGGACAGGGGGCGAGAACACTGAAGCTTTCTTT. This sequence encodes CASSLRTGGENTEAFF. The rearrangement joins TRBV19 to TRBJ1-1; 11 positions match TRBD1. The CDR3 totals 16 residues. Trimming removed 5 bases from V and 1 base from J; junction bases left unmatched: 6. Germline V lookup: CDR1 LNHDA, CDR2 SQIVND (reference sequence).

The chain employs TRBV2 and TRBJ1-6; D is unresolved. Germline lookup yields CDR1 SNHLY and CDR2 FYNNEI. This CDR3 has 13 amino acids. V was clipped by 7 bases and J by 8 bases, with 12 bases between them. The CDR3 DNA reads TGTGCCAGCATTCCTACAGTGGATTCACCCCTCCACTTT. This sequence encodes CASIPTVDSPLHF.

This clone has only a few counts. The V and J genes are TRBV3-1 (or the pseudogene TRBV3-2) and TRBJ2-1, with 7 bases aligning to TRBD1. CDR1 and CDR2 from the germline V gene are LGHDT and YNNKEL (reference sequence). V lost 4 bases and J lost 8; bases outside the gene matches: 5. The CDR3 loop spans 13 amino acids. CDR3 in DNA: TGTGCCAGCAGCCGATTACAGGGGCATGAGCAGTTCTTC. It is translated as CASSRLQGHEQFF.

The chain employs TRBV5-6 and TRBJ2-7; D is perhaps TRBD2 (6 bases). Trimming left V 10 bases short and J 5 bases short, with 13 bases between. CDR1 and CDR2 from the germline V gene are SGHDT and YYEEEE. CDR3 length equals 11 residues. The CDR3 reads CAPTGGNEQYF. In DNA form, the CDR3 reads TGTGCCCCTACCGGAGGGAACGAGCAGTACTTC.

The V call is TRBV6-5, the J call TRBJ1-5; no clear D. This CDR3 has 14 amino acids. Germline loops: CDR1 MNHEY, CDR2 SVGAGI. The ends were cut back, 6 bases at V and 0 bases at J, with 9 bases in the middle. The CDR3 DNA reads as TGTGCCAGCAGCCCAAGCTATAGCAATCAGCCCCAGCATTTT. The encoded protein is CASSPSYSNQPQHF.

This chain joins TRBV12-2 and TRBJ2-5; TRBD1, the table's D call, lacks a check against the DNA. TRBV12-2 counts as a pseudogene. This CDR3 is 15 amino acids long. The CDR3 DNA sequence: TGTGCAAGTCGCTTAAGGACAGATGTCAGGGAGACCCAGTACTTC. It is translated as CASRLRTDVRETQYF.

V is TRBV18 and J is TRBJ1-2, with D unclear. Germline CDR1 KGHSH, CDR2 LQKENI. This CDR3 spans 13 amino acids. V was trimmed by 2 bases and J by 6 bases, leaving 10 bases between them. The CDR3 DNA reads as TGTGCCAGCTCACCAAAAACAGACCATGGCTACACCTTC. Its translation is CASSPKTDHGYTF.

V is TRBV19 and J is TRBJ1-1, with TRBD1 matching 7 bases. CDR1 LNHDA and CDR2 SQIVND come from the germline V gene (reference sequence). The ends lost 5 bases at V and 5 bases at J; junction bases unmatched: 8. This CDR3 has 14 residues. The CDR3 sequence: CASSVSGGLTEAFF. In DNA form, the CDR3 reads TGTGCCAGTAGTGTCTCAGGGGGACTGACTGAAGCTTTCTTT.